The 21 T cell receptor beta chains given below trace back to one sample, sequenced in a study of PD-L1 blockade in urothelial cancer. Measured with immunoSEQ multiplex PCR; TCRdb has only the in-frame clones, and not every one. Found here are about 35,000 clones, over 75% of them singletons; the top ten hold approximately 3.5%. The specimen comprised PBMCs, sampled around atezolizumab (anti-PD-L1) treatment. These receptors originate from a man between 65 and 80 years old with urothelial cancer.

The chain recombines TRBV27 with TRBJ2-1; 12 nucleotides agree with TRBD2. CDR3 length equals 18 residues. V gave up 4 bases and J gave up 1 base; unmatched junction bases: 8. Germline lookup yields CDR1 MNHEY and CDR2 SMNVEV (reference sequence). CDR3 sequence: CASSSRLAGDGSYNEQFF. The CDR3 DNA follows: TGTGCCAGCAGTTCTCGACTAGCGGGAGATGGTTCCTACAATGAGCAGTTCTTC.

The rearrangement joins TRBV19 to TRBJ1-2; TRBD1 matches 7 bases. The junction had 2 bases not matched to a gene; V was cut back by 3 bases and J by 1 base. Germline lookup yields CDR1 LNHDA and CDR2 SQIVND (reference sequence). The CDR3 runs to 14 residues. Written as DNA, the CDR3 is TGTGCCAGTAGTATCGGGGACAGTAACTATGGCTACACCTTC. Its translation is CASSIGDSNYGYTF.

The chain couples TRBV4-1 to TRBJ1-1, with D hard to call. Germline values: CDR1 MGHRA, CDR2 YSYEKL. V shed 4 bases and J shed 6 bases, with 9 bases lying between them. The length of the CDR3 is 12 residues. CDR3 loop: CASSPTGAEAFF. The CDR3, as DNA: TGCGCCAGCAGCCCAACCGGGGCTGAAGCTTTCTTT.

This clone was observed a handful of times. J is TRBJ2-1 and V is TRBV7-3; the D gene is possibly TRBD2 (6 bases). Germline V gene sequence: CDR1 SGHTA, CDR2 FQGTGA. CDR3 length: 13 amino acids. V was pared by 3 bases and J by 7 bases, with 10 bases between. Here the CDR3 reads CASSFPGSNEQFF. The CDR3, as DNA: TGTGCCAGCAGCTTTCCCGGGAGTAATGAGCAGTTCTTC.

DNA of the CDR3: TGTGCCTGGTGTTTCAAGGGAGGAAGGGAGCAGTACTTC. Its protein is CAWCFKGGREQYF. The chain employs TRBV30 and TRBJ2-7; D is possibly TRBD2 (6 bases). Germline CDR1 and CDR2: GTSNPN and SVGIG (reference sequence). Trimming took off 5 bases at V and 7 bases at J, with 18 bases between the two ends. The CDR3 contains 13 residues. The full variable domain, rest sourced from reference TRBV30 and TRBJ2-7, is SQTIHQWPATLVQPVGSPLSLECTVEGTSNPNLYWYRQAAGRGLQLLFYSVGIGQISSEVPQNLSASRPQDRQFILSSKKLLLSDSGFYLCAWCFKGGREQYFGPGTRLTVT.

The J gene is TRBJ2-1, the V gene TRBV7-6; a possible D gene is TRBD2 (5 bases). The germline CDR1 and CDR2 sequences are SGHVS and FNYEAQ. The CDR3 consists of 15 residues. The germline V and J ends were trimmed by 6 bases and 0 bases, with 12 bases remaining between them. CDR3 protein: CASSIRGSSYNEQFF. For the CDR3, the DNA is TGTGCCAGCAGTATTAGAGGGAGCTCCTACAATGAGCAGTTCTTC.

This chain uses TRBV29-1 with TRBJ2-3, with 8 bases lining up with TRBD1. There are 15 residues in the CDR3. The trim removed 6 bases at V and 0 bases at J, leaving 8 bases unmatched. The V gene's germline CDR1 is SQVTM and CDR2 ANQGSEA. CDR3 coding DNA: TGCAGCGTCGTTCGACAGGGGTCTAGCACAGATACGCAGTATTTT. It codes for CSVVRQGSSTDTQYF.

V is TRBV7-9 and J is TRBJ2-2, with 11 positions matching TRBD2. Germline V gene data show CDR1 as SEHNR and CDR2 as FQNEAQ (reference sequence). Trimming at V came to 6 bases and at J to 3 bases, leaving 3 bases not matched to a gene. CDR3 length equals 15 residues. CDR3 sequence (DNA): TGTGCCAGCAGGATACTAGCGGGAGACACCGGGGAGCTGTTTTTT. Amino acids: CASRILAGDTGELFF.

The chain's CDR3 is CASSLVDRDRGLGWDSPLHF. CDR3 bases: TGTGCCAGCAGCTTAGTAGACCGGGACAGGGGGCTCGGATGGGATTCACCCCTCCACTTT. The chain employs TRBV11-3 and TRBJ1-6; 12 bases line up with TRBD1. CDR3 length equals 20 residues. After removal of 1 base from V and 8 bases from J, the junction contained 15 bases not matched to a gene. Germline V gene sequence: CDR1 SGHNT, CDR2 YENEEA.

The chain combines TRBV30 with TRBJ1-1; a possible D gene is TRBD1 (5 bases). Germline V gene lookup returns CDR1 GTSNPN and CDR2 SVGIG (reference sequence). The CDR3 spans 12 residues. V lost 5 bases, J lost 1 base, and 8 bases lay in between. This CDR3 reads CAWGHPNTEAFF. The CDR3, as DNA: TGTGCCTGGGGACACCCGAACACTGAAGCTTTCTTT.

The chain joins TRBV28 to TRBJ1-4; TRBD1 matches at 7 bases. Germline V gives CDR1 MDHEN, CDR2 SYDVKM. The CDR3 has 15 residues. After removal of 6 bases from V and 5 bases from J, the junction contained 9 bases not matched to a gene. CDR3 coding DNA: TGTGCCAGCAGGACAGGGCAGGGGGGAAATGAAAAACTGTTTTTT. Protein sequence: CASRTGQGGNEKLFF. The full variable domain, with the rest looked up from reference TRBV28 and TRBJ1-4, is DVKVTQSSRYLVKRTGEKVFLECVQDMDHENMFWYRQDPGLGLRLIYFSYDVKMKEKGDIPEGYSVSREKKERFSLILESASTNQTSMYLCASRTGQGGNEKLFFGSGTQLSVL.

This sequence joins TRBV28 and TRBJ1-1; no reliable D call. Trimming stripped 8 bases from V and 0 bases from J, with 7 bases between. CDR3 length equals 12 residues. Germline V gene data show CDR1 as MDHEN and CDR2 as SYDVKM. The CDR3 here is CASRTLNTEAFF. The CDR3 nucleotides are TGTGCCAGCCGTACTTTGAACACTGAAGCTTTCTTT.

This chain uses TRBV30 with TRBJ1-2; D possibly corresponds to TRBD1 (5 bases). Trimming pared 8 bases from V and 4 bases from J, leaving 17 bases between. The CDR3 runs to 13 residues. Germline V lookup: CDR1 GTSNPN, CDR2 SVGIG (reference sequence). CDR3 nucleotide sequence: TGTGCCGGGGAGGGGAGGGGCGCCTATGGCTACACCTTC. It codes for CAGEGRGAYGYTF.

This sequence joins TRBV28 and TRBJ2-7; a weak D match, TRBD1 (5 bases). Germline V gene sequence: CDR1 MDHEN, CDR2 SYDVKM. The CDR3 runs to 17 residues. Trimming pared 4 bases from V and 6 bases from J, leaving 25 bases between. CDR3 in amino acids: CASSSNTIRAGLGEQYF. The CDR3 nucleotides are TGTGCCAGCAGTTCCAATACCATCAGGGCAGGGTTAGGCGAGCAGTACTTC.

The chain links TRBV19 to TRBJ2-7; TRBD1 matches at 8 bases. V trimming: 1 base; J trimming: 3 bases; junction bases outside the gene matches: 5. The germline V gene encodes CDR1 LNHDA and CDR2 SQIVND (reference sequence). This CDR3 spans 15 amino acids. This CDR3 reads CASSIVQGGSYEQYF. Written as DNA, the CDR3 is TGTGCCAGTAGTATAGTACAGGGGGGCAGCTACGAGCAGTACTTC.

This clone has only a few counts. The CDR3 is CSAYGGEQFF. The CDR3 DNA reads TGCAGTGCGTACGGGGGTGAGCAGTTCTTC. The V gene is TRBV20-1, the J gene TRBJ2-1, with D perhaps matching TRBD2 (6 bases). The V gene lost 6 bases and the J gene lost 9 bases, with 9 bases spanning the gap. The CDR3 runs 10 residues. Germline loops: CDR1 DFQATT, CDR2 SNEGSKA (reference sequence).

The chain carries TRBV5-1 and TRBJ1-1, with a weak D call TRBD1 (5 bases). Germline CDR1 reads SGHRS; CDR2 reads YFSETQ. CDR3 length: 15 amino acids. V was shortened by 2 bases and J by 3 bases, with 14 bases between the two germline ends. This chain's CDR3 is CASSFSGGRYTEAFF. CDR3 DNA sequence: TGCGCCAGCAGCTTCTCGGGGGGGAGGTACACTGAAGCTTTCTTT. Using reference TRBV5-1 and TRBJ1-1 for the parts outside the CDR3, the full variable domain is KAGVTQTPRYLIKTRGQQVTLSCSPISGHRSVSWYQQTPGQGLQFLFEYFSETQRNKGNFPGRFSGRQFSNSRSEMNVSTLELGDSALYLCASSFSGGRYTEAFFGQGTRLTVV.

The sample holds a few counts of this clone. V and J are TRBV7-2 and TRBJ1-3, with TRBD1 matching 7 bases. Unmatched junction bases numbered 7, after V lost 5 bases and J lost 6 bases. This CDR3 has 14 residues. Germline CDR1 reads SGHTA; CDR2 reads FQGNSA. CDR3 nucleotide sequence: TGTGCCAGCAGCCGGGACAGCCTCTCAAACACCATATATTTT. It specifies CASSRDSLSNTIYF. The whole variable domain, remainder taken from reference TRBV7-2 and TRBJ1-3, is GAGVSQSPSNKVTEKGKDVELRCDPISGHTALYWYRQSLGQGLEFLIYFQGNSAPDKSGLPSDRFSAERTGGSVSTLTIQRTQQEDSAVYLCASSRDSLSNTIYFGEGSWLTVV.

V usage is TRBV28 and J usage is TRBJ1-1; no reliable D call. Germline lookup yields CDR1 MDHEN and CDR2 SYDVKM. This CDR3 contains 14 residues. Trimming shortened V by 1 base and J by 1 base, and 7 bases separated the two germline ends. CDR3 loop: CASSLSQPNTEAFF. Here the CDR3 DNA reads TGTGCCAGCAGTTTATCACAGCCGAACACTGAAGCTTTCTTT.

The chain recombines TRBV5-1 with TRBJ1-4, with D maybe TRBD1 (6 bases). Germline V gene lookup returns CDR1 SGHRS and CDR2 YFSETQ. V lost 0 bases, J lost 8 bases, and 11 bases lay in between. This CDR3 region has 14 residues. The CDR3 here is CASSLAGASEKLFF. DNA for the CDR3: TGCGCCAGCAGCTTGGCAGGGGCATCCGAAAAACTGTTTTTT. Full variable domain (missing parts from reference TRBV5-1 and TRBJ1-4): KAGVTQTPRYLIKTRGQQVTLSCSPISGHRSVSWYQQTPGQGLQFLFEYFSETQRNKGNFPGRFSGRQFSNSRSEMNVSTLELGDSALYLCASSLAGASEKLFFGSGTQLSVL.

The CDR3 nucleotides are TGTGCCAGCAGTCCCCCGACTAGCGGATCTTACAATGAGCAGTTCTTC. Translation gives CASSPPTSGSYNEQFF. This chain connects TRBV6-6 to TRBJ2-1, with TRBD2 matching 9 bases. V lost 5 bases to trimming and J lost 4 bases; unmatched junction nucleotides: 9. This CDR3 spans 16 amino acids. Germline values: CDR1 MNHNY, CDR2 SVGAGI (reference sequence).